Listed below are T cell receptor beta chains from one sample, sequenced in a study of Ad26.COV2.S vaccination and SARS-CoV-2 variants. Generated by immunoSEQ multiplex PCR, the TCRdb table keeps only in-frame clones and is missing some. The sample holds 350,000 to 500,000 clones, about 93% seen once. The source was peripheral blood, collected in a trial of Ad26.COV2.S vaccine versus placebo. All receptors come from a person aged 18-65 years who received the Ad26.COV2.S COVID-19 vaccine or a placebo. CDR3s leave out the opening cysteine and the closing phenylalanine or tryptophan.

TRBV6-6 | ASSSLDREEDTQY
TRBV27 | ASSLQGWQGGELF
TRBV5-6 | ASSLWGGSGNTIY
TRBV6-4 | ASSGEFGVGEQY
TRBV4-3 | ASSQDSFTGELF
TRBV12-5 | ASGTEYNEQF
TRBV24-1 | APRGQGNQPQH
TRBV5-4 | ASSLEYEETQY
TRBV5-5 | ASSLAVNPNYGYT
TRBV5-6 | ASSGGYNSYEQY
TRBV11-2 | ASSLAGSAYNEQF
TRBV6-5 | ASTKGGRDTDTQY
TRBV6-1 | ASSEMFNNQPQH
TRBV28 | ASSYSTASGYT